The source of this T cell receptor beta chain is a study of Ad26.COV2.S vaccination and SARS-CoV-2 variants. Study conclusions and caveats: The breadth of spike-specific CD8+ and CD4+ T cell responses after vaccination was reportedly substantial.

Noted treatment: around 19 received Ad26.COV2.S at low or high dose, single or two shots; 5 received placebo; per-sample allocation not given. Samples were taken on day 63 after the first vaccine or placebo injection. On this clone: The antigen remains unidentified. The same CDR3 is also encoded by other DNA sequences in this sample.

Sequenced by immunoSEQ multiplex PCR; TCRdb stores in-frame clones only, minus some. Of over 250,000 clones listed, about 89% were seen once; the top ten hold about 3.5%. This CDR3 is 11 amino acids long. Germline CDR1 reads KGHDR; CDR2 reads SFDVKD. V lost 4 bases to trimming and J lost 4 bases, with 3 bases between them. The clonotype was recovered from a person between 18 and 59 years old who received the Ad26.COV2.S COVID-19 vaccine or a placebo. The sample here was peripheral blood, taken in a trial of Ad26.COV2.S vaccine versus placebo. V gene TRBV24-1 combines with J gene TRBJ2-5; D is unresolved. CDR3 protein: CATSDGETQYF. As DNA, the CDR3 is TGTGCCACCAGTGACGGAGAGACCCAGTACTTC.